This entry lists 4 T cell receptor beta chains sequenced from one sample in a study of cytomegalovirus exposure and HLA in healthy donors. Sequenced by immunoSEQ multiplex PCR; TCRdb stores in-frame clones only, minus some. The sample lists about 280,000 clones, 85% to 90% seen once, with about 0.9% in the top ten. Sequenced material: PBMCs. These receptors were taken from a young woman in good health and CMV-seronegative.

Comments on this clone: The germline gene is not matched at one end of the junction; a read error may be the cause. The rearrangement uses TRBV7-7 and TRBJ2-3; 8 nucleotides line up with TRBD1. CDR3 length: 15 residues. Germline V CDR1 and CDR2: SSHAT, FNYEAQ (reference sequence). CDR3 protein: CASSPGTGRTDTQYF. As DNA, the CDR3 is TGTGCTAGCAGCCCCGGGACAGGTAGAACAGATACGCAGTATTTT.

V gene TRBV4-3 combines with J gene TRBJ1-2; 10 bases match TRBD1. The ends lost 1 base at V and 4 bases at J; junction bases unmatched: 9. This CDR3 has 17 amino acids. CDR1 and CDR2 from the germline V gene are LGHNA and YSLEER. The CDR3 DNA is TGCGCCAGCAGCCAAGTGACAGGGGGCGTGAACTCCTATGGCTACACCTTC. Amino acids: CASSQVTGGVNSYGYTF.

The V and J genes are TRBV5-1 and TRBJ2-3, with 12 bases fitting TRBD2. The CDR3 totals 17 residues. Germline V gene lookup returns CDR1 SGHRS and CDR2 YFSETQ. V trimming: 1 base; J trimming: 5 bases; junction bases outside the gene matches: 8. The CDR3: CASSLRGPSGREDTQYF. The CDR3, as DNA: TGCGCCAGCAGCTTGAGGGGTCCTAGCGGGAGGGAAGATACGCAGTATTTT.

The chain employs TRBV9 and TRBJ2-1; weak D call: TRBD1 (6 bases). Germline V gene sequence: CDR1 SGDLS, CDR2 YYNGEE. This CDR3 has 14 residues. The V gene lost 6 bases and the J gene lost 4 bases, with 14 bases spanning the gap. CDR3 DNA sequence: TGTGCCAGCATGGGACACCGAAGGTACAATGAGCAGTTCTTC. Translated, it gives CASMGHRRYNEQFF.